These 31 T cell receptor beta chains came from one sample sequenced in a study of radiotherapy plus CTLA-4 blockade in lung cancer. The method was immunoSEQ multiplex PCR; TCRdb's version includes in-frame clones alone and lacks a portion of them. The sample lists about 49,000 clones, less than 85% occurring once. The source material was peripheral blood, sampled from a patient treated with radiotherapy plus ipilimumab. The origin of the receptors is a human donor with non-small cell lung cancer who had stable disease on radiotherapy plus ipilimumab.

The chain has TRBV7-9 and TRBJ1-4; tentative D call: TRBD1 (5 bases). The V gene lost 4 bases and the J gene lost 6 bases, with 21 bases spanning the gap. The CDR3 totals 17 residues. Germline V gene lookup returns CDR1 SEHNR and CDR2 FQNEAQ (reference sequence). DNA for the CDR3: TGTGCCAGCAGCTCGCACCTCTTGAGGGGATCCCATGAAAAACTGTTTTTT. Translated: CASSSHLLRGSHEKLFF.

This sequence joins TRBV11-2 and TRBJ2-7; D gene unclear. Germline V lookup: CDR1 SGHAT, CDR2 FQNNGV. V dropped 1 base and J dropped 5 bases, with 3 bases sitting between them. This CDR3 is built from 11 residues. The CDR3 DNA follows: TGTGCCAGCAGCTTAGGAGACGAGCAGTACGTC. Protein sequence: CASSLGDEQYV.

Points on this clone: The sample has other DNA sequences that encode this CDR3 too. The chain combines TRBV9 with TRBJ1-2, with D perhaps TRBD1 (5 bases). Germline V gene lookup returns CDR1 SGDLS and CDR2 YYNGEE. The CDR3 totals 13 residues. V was trimmed by 0 bases and J by 3 bases, leaving 6 bases between them. CDR3 in amino acids: CASSVGGDYGYTF. The CDR3 bases are TGTGCCAGCAGCGTAGGGGGGGACTATGGCTACACCTTC.

J is TRBJ2-3 and V is TRBV19; 9 bases line up with TRBD2. CDR1 is LNHDA, CDR2 SQIVND, per germline (reference sequence). The CDR3 totals 15 residues. V shed 6 bases and J 2 bases; nucleotides not matched to a gene: 6. CDR3 protein: CASRVLAGDTDTQYF. CDR3 DNA sequence: TGTGCCAGTAGAGTTTTAGCGGGGGACACAGATACGCAGTATTTT.

Of note for this clone: This specimen includes other DNA sequences encoding the same CDR3. The chain employs TRBV10-3 and TRBJ1-1; the match to TRBD1 covers 7 bases. V shed 5 bases, J shed 3 bases, and the junction held 3 bases outside the gene matches. There are 13 residues in the CDR3. Looked up from germline, CDR1 is ENHRY and CDR2 is SYGVKD. The CDR3 reads CAISPTGDTEAFF. DNA for the CDR3: TGTGCCATCAGTCCTACAGGGGACACTGAAGCTTTCTTT.

V gene TRBV14 combines with J gene TRBJ1-2; 8 bases are a match to TRBD1. The V segment lost 4 bases and the J segment 5 bases; nucleotides outside the gene matches: 9. In germline, CDR1 is SGHDN, CDR2 FVKESK. This CDR3 has 15 amino acids. The CDR3 DNA follows: TGTGCCAGCAGCCCGACAGGGGTGAGGGGATATGGCTACACCTTC. Its protein product is CASSPTGVRGYGYTF.

The CDR3, as DNA: TGTGCCTGGAAGGGGGCGGACGAGCAGTACTTC. This translates into CAWKGADEQYF. The rearrangement links TRBV30 to TRBJ2-7; 7 bases fit TRBD1. V shed 4 bases and J 5 bases; nucleotides not matched to a gene: 2. The length of the CDR3 is 11 residues. CDR1 is GTSNPN, CDR2 SVGIG, per germline (reference sequence).

The J gene is TRBJ1-6, the V gene TRBV15; tentative D call: TRBD1 (6 bases). This CDR3 is 17 amino acids long. The V end was cut by 1 base, the J end by 4 bases, with 14 bases between. CDR1 and CDR2 from the germline V gene are LNHNV and YYDKDF (reference sequence). DNA for the CDR3: TGTGCCACCAGCAGAGTCCGCAGTAGGGGGTATAATTCACCCCTCCACTTT. Its protein product is CATSRVRSRGYNSPLHF.

The chain carries TRBV7-3 and TRBJ1-1; maybe TRBD1 (5 bases). This CDR3 is built from 16 residues. Germline CDR1 and CDR2: SGHTA and FQGTGA. The V end was cut by 1 base, the J end by 0 bases, with 12 bases between. CDR3 sequence (DNA): TGTGCCAGCAGCTTAAGGGGGGGTCGGATGAACACTGAAGCTTTCTTT. It codes for CASSLRGGRMNTEAFF.

This clone showed up just a few times. This chain uses TRBV6-5 with TRBJ2-2, with 8 nucleotides matching TRBD1. The V segment lost 4 bases and the J segment 5 bases; nucleotides outside the gene matches: 6. This CDR3 region has 15 residues. CDR1 and CDR2 from the germline V gene are MNHEY and SVGAGI. CDR3 bases: TGTGCCAGCAGTTTCACCCAGGGGGCAACCGGGGAGCTGTTTTTT. Its protein product is CASSFTQGATGELFF.

The table lists this clone with a few counts. The chain employs TRBV7-2 and TRBJ2-2; D remains unclear. The CDR3 is 15 amino acids. Trimming pared 3 bases from V and 0 bases from J, leaving 8 bases between. CDR1 SGHTA and CDR2 FQGNSA come from the germline V gene. The DNA of the CDR3 is TGTGCCAGCAGCTTTGGGGTCGCGAACACCGGGGAGCTGTTTTTT. Translation: CASSFGVANTGELFF.

The V call is TRBV5-1, the J call TRBJ1-4; 9 nucleotides agree with TRBD1. Germline assignment: CDR1 SGHRS and CDR2 YFSETQ. The V gene end was trimmed by 2 bases and the J gene end by 4 bases; junction bases not matched to a gene: 6. The CDR3 sequence is 16 residues long. The CDR3 bases are TGCGCCAGCAGCTTCCAACCGGGACAGGGTAATGAAAAACTGTTTTTT. It specifies CASSFQPGQGNEKLFF.

The chain employs TRBV19 and TRBJ2-7, with D perhaps TRBD2 (5 bases). There are 14 residues in the CDR3. The germline gives CDR1 LNHDA, CDR2 SQIVND (reference sequence). V was shortened by 2 bases and J by 1 base, with 9 bases between the two germline ends. The CDR3 reads CASSIYGNSYEQYF. CDR3 DNA sequence: TGTGCCAGTAGTATATACGGGAATTCCTACGAGCAGTACTTC.

The rearrangement links TRBV14 to TRBJ1-1; 7 nucleotides match TRBD1. Germline CDR1 is SGHDN and CDR2 is FVKESK. CDR3 length: 13 residues. Trimming removed 7 bases from V and 2 bases from J; junction bases left unmatched: 4. CDR3 sequence (DNA): TGTGCCAGCAAGACAGGGACTAACACTGAAGCTTTCTTT. Encoded protein: CASKTGTNTEAFF.

The J gene is TRBJ2-7, the V gene TRBV19, with 7 bases matching TRBD2. This CDR3 is built from 15 residues. Germline-derived CDR1 and CDR2 are LNHDA and SQIVND (reference sequence). J was trimmed by 0 bases and V by 6 bases; bases with no gene match: 8. The DNA of the CDR3 is TGTGCCAGTAGCCGGGACTATGGGGCCTCCTACGAGCAGTACTTC. It translates to CASSRDYGASYEQYF.

This clone has more than one count but fewer than ten. CDR3 DNA: TGTGCCAGCAGCCCCGGACAGGGACCCACAGATACGCAGTATTTT. Translation: CASSPGQGPTDTQYF. The genes are TRBV28 and TRBJ2-3; 8 positions agree with TRBD1. J gave up 2 bases and V 6 bases, and 7 bases lay outside the gene matches. Germline loops: CDR1 MDHEN, CDR2 SYDVKM. CDR3 length: 15 residues.

CDR3 sequence: CASSQGRDGNTEAFF. The CDR3 DNA sequence: TGTGCCAGCAGCCAAGGCCGAGACGGAAACACTGAAGCTTTCTTT. V gene TRBV14 combines with J gene TRBJ1-1; D is unresolved. The CDR3 totals 15 residues. Trimming stripped 1 base from V and 2 bases from J, with 11 bases between. Germline CDR1 reads SGHDN; CDR2 reads FVKESK.

This clone is categorized as medium-sized. The chain uses TRBV19 and TRBJ1-5; no clear D. Germline V gene lookup returns CDR1 LNHDA and CDR2 SQIVND (reference sequence). Trimming removed 4 bases from V and 7 bases from J, with 11 bases in between. The CDR3 length is 13 residues. CDR3 sequence reads: CASSNAVRQPQHF. CDR3 bases: TGTGCCAGTAGTAACGCAGTGAGGCAGCCCCAGCATTTT.

The V and J genes are TRBV7-9 and TRBJ1-1; possible D gene TRBD1, 6 bases. Trimming cost V 2 bases and J 2 bases, with 12 bases left between them. The germline CDR1 and CDR2 sequences are SEHNR and FQNEAQ (reference sequence). This CDR3 spans 15 amino acids. CDR3 protein: CASSLIGGFNTEAFF. For the CDR3, the DNA is TGTGCCAGCAGCTTAATAGGGGGATTTAACACTGAAGCTTTCTTT.

This chain joins TRBV6-1 and TRBJ1-5; the D is unclear. The CDR3 runs to 14 residues. The V gene's germline CDR1 is MNHNS and CDR2 SASEGT. Trimming removed 10 bases at V and 1 base at J, with 14 bases between. CDR3 sequence: CATSDGWSNQPQHF. CDR3 coding DNA: TGTGCCACCAGCGACGGCTGGAGCAATCAGCCCCAGCATTTT.

The V and J genes are TRBV2 and TRBJ1-2; no reliable D call. The CDR3 runs to 13 residues. Germline V gives CDR1 SNHLY, CDR2 FYNNEI. V gave up 6 bases and J gave up 6 bases, with 14 bases separating them. The CDR3, as DNA: TGTGCCAGCAGCGTCGGAGGGTATGATGGCTACACCTTC. Translation: CASSVGGYDGYTF.

This clone was picked up many times. V gene TRBV10-1 combines with J gene TRBJ2-1, with unresolved D. V lost 6 bases and J 4 bases, leaving 16 bases between the germline ends. Germline V gene data show CDR1 as WNHNN and CDR2 as SYGVQD (reference sequence). The CDR3 loop spans 15 amino acids. CDR3 DNA: TGCGCCAGCAGCAGGACCGACGTCCCTTACAATGAGCAGTTCTTC. This translates into CASSRTDVPYNEQFF.

The V gene is TRBV18, the J gene TRBJ2-2; the D is unclear. Trimming removed 5 bases from V and 0 bases from J, with 10 bases in between. The CDR3 length is 15 residues. Germline values: CDR1 KGHSH, CDR2 LQKENI. In DNA form, the CDR3 reads TGTGCCAGCTCATTCGGACGGACGAACACCGGGGAGCTGTTTTTT. Its protein is CASSFGRTNTGELFF.

The J gene is TRBJ1-2, the V gene TRBV4-1; D might be TRBD1 (6 bases). Germline-derived CDR1 and CDR2 are MGHRA and YSYEKL. Between the trimmed V and J ends, which lost 1 base and 6 bases, there was a span of 21 bases. This CDR3 spans 17 amino acids. CDR3 in amino acids: CASSQGDISSPSNGYTF. CDR3 coding DNA: TGCGCCAGCAGCCAAGGGGACATCTCCTCCCCCTCTAATGGCTACACCTTC.

This clone was observed a handful of times. This chain uses TRBV20-1 with TRBJ2-7; D is unclear. The germline CDR1 and CDR2 sequences are DFQATT and SNEGSKA (reference sequence). Trimming took 2 bases from V and 1 from J, leaving 0 bases between them. The CDR3 runs to 10 residues. CDR3 sequence: CSARSYEQYF. The CDR3 bases are TGCAGTGCTAGATCCTACGAGCAGTACTTC.

The V gene is TRBV9, the J gene TRBJ2-7, with TRBD1 identical over 10 bases. Germline-derived CDR1 and CDR2 are SGDLS and YYNGEE. With 3 bases clipped from V and 0 bases from J, the junction kept 0 bases outside the gene matches. The CDR3 is 14 residues long. The CDR3 reads CASSGQGASYEQYF. The CDR3 coding sequence is TGTGCCAGCAGCGGACAGGGGGCCTCCTACGAGCAGTACTTC.

The rearrangement joins TRBV5-4 to TRBJ2-1; D may be TRBD1 (6 bases). V lost 4 bases and J 1 base, leaving 18 bases between the germline ends. This CDR3 region has 17 residues. Germline V gives CDR1 SGHNT, CDR2 YYREEE (reference sequence). CDR3 coding DNA: TGTGCCAGCAGCGCTGGCGAACAGGGTATTTCCTACAATGAGCAGTTCTTC. This sequence encodes CASSAGEQGISYNEQFF.

This rearrangement joins TRBV27 to TRBJ2-1; 9 bases are a match to TRBD2. The germline V gene encodes CDR1 MNHEY and CDR2 SMNVEV (reference sequence). The ends lost 7 bases at V and 5 bases at J; junction bases unmatched: 0. This CDR3 contains 12 residues. The CDR3 DNA follows: TGTGCCAGCAAGCGGGGGGACAATGAGCAGTTCTTC. This gives the protein CASKRGDNEQFF.

CDR3 region: CASTTLGFNEKLFF. The CDR3 DNA sequence: TGTGCCAGCACCACCCTGGGGTTTAATGAAAAACTGTTTTTT. The chain carries TRBV27 and TRBJ1-4, with unresolved D. Germline V gene sequence: CDR1 MNHEY, CDR2 SMNVEV (reference sequence). Trimming shortened V by 7 bases and J by 4 bases, and 13 bases separated the two germline ends. The CDR3 sequence is 14 residues long.

The gene calls are TRBV6-1 and TRBJ2-7; D perhaps matches TRBD1 (5 bases). Germline assignment: CDR1 MNHNS and CDR2 SASEGT. The length of the CDR3 is 18 residues. Trimming removed 0 bases from V and 0 bases from J, with 18 bases in between. CDR3 nucleotides: TGTGCCAGCAGTGAAGCTGGGTGGGGCCAGGCGAGCTCCTACGAGCAGTACGTC. Its protein product is CASSEAGWGQASSYEQYV.

This chain connects TRBV9 to TRBJ2-1, with 8 bases matching TRBD1. Trimming took 6 bases from V and 7 from J; bases not matched to a gene: 9. Germline CDR1 is SGDLS and CDR2 is YYNGEE. The CDR3 loop spans 14 amino acids. The CDR3 nucleotides read TGTGCCAGCACCCGACAGGGGTCGGAAAATGAGCAGTTCTTC. Translation gives CASTRQGSENEQFF.